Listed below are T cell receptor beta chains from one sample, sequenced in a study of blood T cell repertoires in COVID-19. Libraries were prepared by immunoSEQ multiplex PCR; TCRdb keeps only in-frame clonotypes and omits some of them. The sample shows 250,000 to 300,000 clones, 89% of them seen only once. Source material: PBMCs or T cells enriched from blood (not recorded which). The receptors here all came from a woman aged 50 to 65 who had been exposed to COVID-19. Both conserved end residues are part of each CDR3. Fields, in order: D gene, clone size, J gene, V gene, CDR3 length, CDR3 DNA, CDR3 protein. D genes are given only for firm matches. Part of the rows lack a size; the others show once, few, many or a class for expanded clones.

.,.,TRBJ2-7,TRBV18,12,TGTGCCAGCTCACCATCAGGGAACGAGCAGTACTTC,CASSPSGNEQYF
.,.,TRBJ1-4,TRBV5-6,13,TGTGCCAGCAGCACGGACAATAATGAAAAACTGTTTTTT,CASSTDNNEKLFF
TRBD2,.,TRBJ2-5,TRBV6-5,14,TGTGCCAGCAGTTTCCGGACTAGCGGGGGACCCCAGTACTTC,CASSFRTSGGPQYF
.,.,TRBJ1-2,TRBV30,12,TGTGCCTGGAGTGTAGAACAGCCCCTCTACACCTTC,CAWSVEQPLYTF
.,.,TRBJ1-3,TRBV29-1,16,TGCAGCGTTGAACGGCAGGACACCTACTCTGGAAACACCATATATTTT,CSVERQDTYSGNTIYF
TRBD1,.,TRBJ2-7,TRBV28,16,TGTGCCAGCAGAGGCTTACCGGGACAGGGGGACTACGAGCAGTACTTC,CASRGLPGQGDYEQYF
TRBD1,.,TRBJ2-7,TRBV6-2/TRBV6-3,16,TGTGCCAGCAGTCGAAAGGACAGGGCTTTTACCTACGAGCAGTACTTC,CASSRKDRAFTYEQYF
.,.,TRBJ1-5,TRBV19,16,TGTGCCAGCACCGATCACTGGGGCTCGAGCAATCAGCCCCAGCATTTT,CASTDHWGSSNQPQHF
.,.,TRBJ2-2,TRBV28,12,TGTGCCAGCAGGGTTGCGGCCGGGGAGCTGTTTTTT,CASRVAAGELFF
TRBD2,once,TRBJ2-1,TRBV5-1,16,TGCGCCAGCAGCATGCCAGCGGGGATTCCATTCAATGAGCAGTTCTTC,CASSMPAGIPFNEQFF
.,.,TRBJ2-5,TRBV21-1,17,TGTGCCAGCAGCAAAATGTGGGTAAAGAGGCGTGAAAAGACCCAGTACTTC,CASSKMWVKRREKTQYF
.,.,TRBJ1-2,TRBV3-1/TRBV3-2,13,TGTGCCAGCAGCCAAGAAGCAGGGGCCGGGTACACCTTC,CASSQEAGAGYTF
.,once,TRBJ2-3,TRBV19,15,TGTGCCAGTAGTATCCAGGACAGAACGACAGATACGCAGTATTTT,CASSIQDRTTDTQYF
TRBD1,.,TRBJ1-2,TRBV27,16,TGTGCCAGCAGGCGGGACAGAGTTGGCCTTAACTATGGCTACACCTTC,CASRRDRVGLNYGYTF
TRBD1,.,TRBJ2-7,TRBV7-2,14,TGTGCCAGCAGCCCCGGGACAGGGTCTGACGAGCAGTACTTC,CASSPGTGSDEQYF
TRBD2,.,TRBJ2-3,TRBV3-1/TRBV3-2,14,TGTGCCAGCAGCCAAGCCCCAACTAGCGGGTCGCAGTATTTT,CASSQAPTSGSQYF
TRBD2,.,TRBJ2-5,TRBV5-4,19,TGTGCCAGCAGCTTGGGGGCAGGACTAGCGGGGCTAAACCAAGAGACCCAGTACTTC,CASSLGAGLAGLNQETQYF
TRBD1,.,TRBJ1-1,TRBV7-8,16,TGTGCCAGCAGCAATCGACAGGGCCCTGTGAACACTGAAGCTTTCTTT,CASSNRQGPVNTEAFF
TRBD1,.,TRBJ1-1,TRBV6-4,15,TGTGCCAGCAGTGACTCGGGACAGGGTGGGGGAGAAGCTTTCTTT,CASSDSGQGGGEAFF
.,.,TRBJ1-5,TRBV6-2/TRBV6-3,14,TGTGCCAGCAGTCATGGGAGTGCGGATCAGCCCCAGCATTTT,CASSHGSADQPQHF
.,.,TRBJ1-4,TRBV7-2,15,TGTGCCAGCAGCTTAGGGGGGCCGAGGGGTGAAAAACTGTTTTTT,CASSLGGPRGEKLFF
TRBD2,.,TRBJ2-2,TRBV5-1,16,TGCGCCAGCAGCTTGATGGCGGGGGGGCCCACCGGGGAGCTGTTTTTT,CASSLMAGGPTGELFF